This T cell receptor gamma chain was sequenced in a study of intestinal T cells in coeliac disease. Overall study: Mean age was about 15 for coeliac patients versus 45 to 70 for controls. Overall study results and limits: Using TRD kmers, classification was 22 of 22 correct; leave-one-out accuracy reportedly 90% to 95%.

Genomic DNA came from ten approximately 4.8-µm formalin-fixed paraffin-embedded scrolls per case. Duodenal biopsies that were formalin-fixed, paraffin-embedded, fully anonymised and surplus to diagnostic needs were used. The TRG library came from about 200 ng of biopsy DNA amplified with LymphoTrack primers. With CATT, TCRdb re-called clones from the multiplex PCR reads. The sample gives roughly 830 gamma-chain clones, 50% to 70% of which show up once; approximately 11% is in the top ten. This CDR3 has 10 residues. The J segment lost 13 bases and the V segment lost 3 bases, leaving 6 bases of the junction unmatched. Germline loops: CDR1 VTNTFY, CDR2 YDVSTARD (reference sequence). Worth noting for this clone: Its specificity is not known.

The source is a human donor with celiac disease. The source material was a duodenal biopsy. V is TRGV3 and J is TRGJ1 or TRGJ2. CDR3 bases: TGTGCCACCTGGGACCCAAGAAAACTCTTT. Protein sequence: CATWDPRKLF.